A selection of T cell receptor beta chains follows, all from one sample in a study of shared clonotypes between healthy human individuals. TCRdb keeps only in-frame clones here, not all; method: immunoSEQ multiplex PCR. The table includes more than 2,000,000 clones, approximately 95% detected once. The material sequenced was naive CD4+ T cells from PBMCs. The receptor set was obtained from a young man in good health. Some clones in this sample may be carry-over from other donors' samples. Each CDR3 is given with its conserved first and last residue. The D gene is left open where the match is weak. For some rows the clone size is stated as once, few or many, or as a class when expanded; others skip it.

TGTGCCACTGGGCCCGTGGACAGTGCCATTTACGAGCAGTACTTC | CATGPVDSAIYEQYF | . | . | TRBJ2-7 | TRBV15
TGTGCCTGGTCCCGGACGGCGGACTATGGCTACACCTTC | CAWSRTADYGYTF | once | . | TRBJ1-2 | TRBV30
TGTGCCAGCAGCTTAGGAACCGGGACTCAAGAGACCCAGTACTTC | CASSLGTGTQETQYF | . | . | TRBJ2-5 | TRBV11-3
TGTGCCAGCAGTACTCCGGGAGGCGCCGAGCAGTACTTC | CASSTPGGAEQYF | . | TRBD2 | TRBJ2-7 | TRBV28
TGTGCCAGCAGGGGGGAAGGGGGCGAGCAGTACTTC | CASRGEGGEQYF | . | . | TRBJ2-7 | TRBV2
TGTGCCAGTAGTGGCGACAGGGGACAGCAAGAGACCCAGTACTTC | CASSGDRGQQETQYF | . | TRBD1 | TRBJ2-5 | TRBV19
TGCGCCAGCAGTGACGCCGCGGCAGGGGAAGAGACCCAGTACTTC | CASSDAAAGEETQYF | . | . | TRBJ2-5 | TRBV10-1
TGTGCCAGCAGTGAAAGGGTTAAGGAAAAACTGTTTTTT | CASSERVKEKLFF | . | . | TRBJ1-4 | TRBV25-1
TGTGCCAGCAGCTTTTCTACCTCTGGAAACACCATATATTTT | CASSFSTSGNTIYF | . | . | TRBJ1-3 | TRBV7-9
TGTGCCAGCACCGGACTAGCGGGACGCAACAATGAGCAGTTCTTC | CASTGLAGRNNEQFF | . | TRBD2 | TRBJ2-1 | TRBV11-2
TGCGCCAGCACTGAGGCACCCTCAAGACCCTACAATGAGCAGTTCTTC | CASTEAPSRPYNEQFF | once | . | TRBJ2-1 | TRBV5-1
TGTGCCAGCCGGACCAGGGGGCGCAGTGAAAAACTGTTTTTT | CASRTRGRSEKLFF | few | TRBD1 | TRBJ1-4 | TRBV2
TGTGCCAGCAGTGACCAGGGGGCTGGTCAGCCCCAGCATTTT | CASSDQGAGQPQHF | . | TRBD1 | TRBJ1-5 | TRBV2
TGTGCCAGCATCCTGCTCCCGGGTCAGGGGGCGTCGGGCTACACCTTC | CASILLPGQGASGYTF | . | TRBD1 | TRBJ1-2 | TRBV28
TGTGCCAGCAGTCTCAGAGAGCTCTCCTACGAGCAGTACTTC | CASSLRELSYEQYF | once | . | TRBJ2-7 | TRBV2
TGTGCCAGCAGTCCCGCCGGGGACCGAGGGGTGTACGAGCAGTACTTC | CASSPAGDRGVYEQYF | . | . | TRBJ2-7 | TRBV27
TGCGCCAGCAGCTTGGCGGTGACTAGCGGGAGTAGCTCCTACGAGCAGTACTTC | CASSLAVTSGSSSYEQYF | . | TRBD2 | TRBJ2-7 | TRBV5-1
TGTGCCAGCAGCCAAGTATCGGGAGAGGGCTCCTACGAGCAGTACTTC | CASSQVSGEGSYEQYF | once | . | TRBJ2-7 | TRBV4-2
TGTGCCAGCTCACCATTCGTCAGCGGGGGTACCAACAATGAGCAGTTCTTC | CASSPFVSGGTNNEQFF | . | TRBD2 | TRBJ2-1 | TRBV18
TGCGCCAGCAGCTTGGTAGCGTCTGGGGAGCTGTTTTTT | CASSLVASGELFF | . | . | TRBJ2-2 | TRBV5-1
TGTGCCAGCAGCTTATCCCCCTGGGGTTCGGCAGGGTTGGATGGGGAGCAGTTCTTC | CASSLSPWGSAGLDGEQFF | once | . | TRBJ2-1 | TRBV7-3
TGTGCCAGTAGGACTACTAGTTACGACGAGCAGTACTTC | CASRTTSYDEQYF | once | . | TRBJ2-7 | TRBV19
TGCAGCGTTGAAGAGGCGGCACCGGGCACTGAAGCTTTCTTT | CSVEEAAPGTEAFF | . | . | TRBJ1-1 | TRBV29-1
TGTGCCAGCAGCTTGAACGGGAGGGGTGAAAAACTGTTTTTT | CASSLNGRGEKLFF | . | . | TRBJ1-4 | TRBV5-6
TGTGCCAGCAGCACTCGGACAGGGGACTATGGCTACACCTTC | CASSTRTGDYGYTF | . | TRBD1 | TRBJ1-2 | TRBV27
TGCGCCAGCAGCCAGGGCCCCGGGGGCGGGAGGGCCGGGGAGCTGTTTTTT | CASSQGPGGGRAGELFF | . | TRBD2 | TRBJ2-2 | TRBV4-1
TGCACCAGCAGCCAAGATCGCCCTAGGGCGGCGGAGACCCAGTACTTC | CTSSQDRPRAAETQYF | . | . | TRBJ2-5 | TRBV1
TGTGCCAGCTCACCGGGGTTCGCCGGGGAGCTGTTTTTT | CASSPGFAGELFF | . | . | TRBJ2-2 | TRBV18
TGTGCCAGCAGCCCCAGATGGGGGGGCGCGAATGAAAAACTGTTTTTT | CASSPRWGGANEKLFF | once | . | TRBJ1-4 | TRBV11-2
TGTGCCAGCAGCCAAGTCAGGGGCTCCTACGAGCAGTACTTC | CASSQVRGSYEQYF | . | . | TRBJ2-7 | TRBV11-2
TGTGCCAGCAGCCAACCCCCCTTCCCAGGGTCCAAAAACATTCAGTACTTC | CASSQPPFPGSKNIQYF | . | . | TRBJ2-4 | TRBV5-4
TGTGCCACTTACCTGGGACGGGGAAACTATGGCTACACCTTC | CATYLGRGNYGYTF | . | . | TRBJ1-2 | TRBV28
TGTGCCAGCAGCGCACACGAACAGGGGGCCCAGTACTTC | CASSAHEQGAQYF | . | TRBD1 | TRBJ2-5 | TRBV7-3
TGCGCCAGCAGCCGAGATAGCAATCAGCCCCAGCATTTT | CASSRDSNQPQHF | few | . | TRBJ1-5 | TRBV5-1
TGTGCCAGCAGCGCGGACCTTTCCCCCTACAATGAGCAGTTCTTC | CASSADLSPYNEQFF | . | . | TRBJ2-1 | TRBV9
TGTGCCAGCAGCCCTGCCTACGAGCAGTACTTC | CASSPAYEQYF | few | . | TRBJ2-7 | TRBV11-2
TGTGCCAGCAAATTGGATCTGAACACTGAAGCTTTCTTT | CASKLDLNTEAFF | few | . | TRBJ1-1 | TRBV2
TGTGCCAGCAGTCACATACGGGAAAAACTGTTTTTT | CASSHIREKLFF | . | . | TRBJ1-4 | TRBV14
TGTGCCAGCAGCTTCGCCCAGGTCCCGGGGTCTGGAAACACCATATATTTT | CASSFAQVPGSGNTIYF | . | . | TRBJ1-3 | TRBV9
TGTGCCAGCAGTTGGGCAGGGGTTACTCGGGATGAGCAGTTCTTC | CASSWAGVTRDEQFF | . | . | TRBJ2-1 | TRBV28
TGTGCCAGCAGCCCCCCCTACAGCTACGAGCAGTACTTC | CASSPPYSYEQYF | . | . | TRBJ2-7 | TRBV28
TGTGCCTGGAGTCGGCAGTCCACCGGGGAGCTGTTTTTT | CAWSRQSTGELFF | . | . | TRBJ2-2 | TRBV30
TGTGCCACCGAGTCACGGCGCAATGAGCAGTTCTTC | CATESRRNEQFF | . | . | TRBJ2-1 | TRBV27
TGTGCCAGCGGCGCGGTTTCTAGCTCCTACAATGAGCAGTTCTTC | CASGAVSSSYNEQFF | once | . | TRBJ2-1 | TRBV6-1
TGTGCCAGCAGCAAAGAGGGACGAATCCACCTAGACCTCTACGAGCAGTACTTC | CASSKEGRIHLDLYEQYF | . | . | TRBJ2-7 | TRBV21-1
TGTGCCAGCACCAACGGGGGGGGCGAGCAGTACTTC | CASTNGGGEQYF | . | TRBD2 | TRBJ2-7 | TRBV7-2